A selection of T cell receptor beta chains follows, all from one sample in a study of blood T cell repertoires in COVID-19. This table comes from immunoSEQ multiplex PCR, and its TCRdb copy is limited to in-frame clones, with some not included. The sample contains 110,000 to 150,000 clones, over 80% of which appear only once. Material for sequencing was peripheral blood. The receptors were gathered from a human donor in a cohort sampled during active COVID-19. The CDR3 runs from the conserved cysteine through the conserved F or W. D genes are given only for firm matches. Expanded clones are given a class, and other clones once, few, many or no size at all.

len	d_gene	abundance	v_gene	j_gene	CDR3aa	CDR3nt
14	.	.	TRBV3-1/TRBV3-2	TRBJ1-1	CASSSRGNWAEAFF	TGTGCCAGCAGCTCCCGGGGGAATTGGGCTGAAGCTTTCTTT
13	.	.	TRBV5-1	TRBJ2-3	CASSFPGLDTQYF	TGCGCCAGCAGCTTCCCCGGGTTAGATACGCAGTATTTT
16	TRBD1	.	TRBV5-4	TRBJ1-3	CASSSGQVRSGNTIYF	TGTGCCAGCAGCTCGGGACAGGTCCGCTCTGGAAACACCATATATTTT
12	.	.	TRBV5-1	TRBJ2-7	CASSLPADEQYF	TGCGCCAGCAGCTTGCCAGCGGACGAGCAGTACTTC
16	TRBD2	.	TRBV24-1	TRBJ2-1	CATSDTIAGVGYEQFF	TGTGCCACCAGTGACACCATAGCGGGAGTAGGATATGAGCAGTTCTTC
14	TRBD1	.	TRBV23-1	TRBJ2-7	CASSQRTGNDEQYF	TGCGCCAGCAGTCAAAGGACAGGGAACGACGAGCAGTACTTC
15	TRBD2	.	TRBV9	TRBJ2-1	CASSVWTSGYNEQFF	TGTGCCAGCAGCGTTTGGACTAGCGGTTACAATGAGCAGTTCTTC
16	.	.	TRBV27	TRBJ2-1	CASMRDFISPYNEQFF	TGTGCCAGCATGCGGGACTTTATAAGTCCCTACAATGAGCAGTTCTTC
14	TRBD1	.	TRBV7-9	TRBJ1-6	CASSLTGVVSPLHF	TGTGCCAGCAGCTTGACAGGGGTAGTATCACCCCTCCACTTT
17	TRBD2	.	TRBV4-3	TRBJ2-3	CASSQEAGGPWVDTQYF	TGCGCCAGCAGCCAGGAAGCGGGAGGGCCTTGGGTAGATACGCAGTATTTT
14	TRBD1	.	TRBV24-1	TRBJ2-7	CATSDPGQGFEQYF	TGTGCCACCAGTGACCCGGGACAGGGTTTCGAGCAGTACTTC
14	TRBD1	few	TRBV7-9	TRBJ1-1	CASSRDRGLSEAFF	TGTGCCAGCAGCCGGGACAGGGGTTTGTCTGAAGCTTTCTTT
13	.	.	TRBV28	TRBJ1-1	CASGRIPNTEAFF	TGTGCCAGCGGGCGCATCCCCAACACTGAAGCTTTCTTT
14	.	few	TRBV11-2	TRBJ1-5	CASSLGPNNQPQHF	TGTGCCAGCAGCTTAGGGCCCAACAATCAGCCCCAGCATTTT
12	.	.	TRBV2	TRBJ2-4	CASTEPENIQYF	TGTGCCAGCACGGAGCCAGAAAACATTCAGTACTTC
15	.	.	TRBV5-4	TRBJ2-7	CASSREGRRSYEQYF	TGTGCCAGCAGCAGAGAGGGGAGGAGATCCTACGAGCAGTACTTC
15	.	.	TRBV4-3	TRBJ1-5	CASSQDLWGRQPQHF	TGCGCCAGCAGCCAAGATTTGTGGGGGCGACAGCCCCAGCATTTT
14	.	.	TRBV18	TRBJ1-1	CASSPSGGSTEAFF	TGTGCCAGCTCTCCGTCGGGGGGTAGTACTGAAGCTTTCTTT
15	.	once	TRBV7-2	TRBJ2-7	CASSLAGIGSYEQYF	TGTGCCAGCAGCTTAGCCGGGATAGGGTCCTACGAGCAGTACTTC
15	.	.	TRBV7-2	TRBJ1-4	CASSLNRAVNEKLFF	TGTGCCAGCAGCTTAAACAGGGCCGTTAATGAAAAACTGTTTTTT
12	.	.	TRBV28	TRBJ1-1	CASGSGGTEAFF	TGTGCCAGCGGTAGTGGGGGGACTGAAGCTTTCTTT
17	TRBD1	.	TRBV5-6	TRBJ2-1	CASSLAYLRGPDNEQFF	TGTGCCAGCAGCTTGGCCTATTTGAGGGGGCCGGACAATGAGCAGTTCTTC
14	.	.	TRBV7-3	TRBJ2-1	CASSFSSAENEQFF	TGTGCCAGCAGCTTCTCTAGCGCGGAGAATGAGCAGTTCTTC
16	.	.	TRBV19	TRBJ2-5	CATQRGSGLLQETQYF	TGTGCCACCCAACGGGGGAGCGGGCTCTTACAAGAGACCCAGTACTTC
17	.	.	TRBV6-2/TRBV6-3	TRBJ1-2	CASSYQGGTPASNGYTF	TGTGCCAGCAGTTACCAGGGCGGGACTCCCGCCTCGAATGGCTACACCTTC
15	TRBD2	.	TRBV7-3	TRBJ2-1	CASSSGLAGINEQFF	TGTGCCAGCAGCTCCGGACTAGCGGGCATCAATGAGCAGTTCTTC
16	.	.	TRBV6-5	TRBJ2-2	CASSYSGGADTGELFF	TGTGCCAGCAGTTACTCGGGGGGGGCCGACACTGGGGAGCTGTTTTTT
20	TRBD2	.	TRBV23-1	TRBJ2-1	CASSQSPVGSGPGLVGEQFF	TGCGCCAGCAGTCAATCACCCGTTGGGAGTGGACCGGGACTAGTCGGTGAGCAGTTCTTC
12	.	.	TRBV10-2	TRBJ2-7	CASSEGGYEQYF	TGCGCCAGCAGTGAGGGCGGTTACGAGCAGTACTTC
14	TRBD2	.	TRBV6-6	TRBJ2-7	CASSISGRGYEQYF	TGTGCCAGCAGTATAAGCGGGAGGGGCTACGAGCAGTACTTC
15	TRBD1	few	TRBV28	TRBJ1-4	CASSRPGQINEKLFF	TGTGCCAGCAGCCGGCCGGGACAGATTAATGAAAAACTGTTTTTT
13	.	.	TRBV7-2	TRBJ2-7	CASSYGTLDEQYF	TGTGCCAGCAGCTACGGGACTCTGGACGAGCAGTACTTC
18	.	.	TRBV7-3	TRBJ2-1	CASSSNPRSFSSYNEQFF	TGTGCCAGCAGCTCAAACCCTAGGAGCTTTAGCTCCTACAATGAGCAGTTCTTC
13	.	.	TRBV3-1/TRBV3-2	TRBJ2-5	CASSQGAEETQYF	TGTGCCAGCAGCCAGGGGGCGGAAGAGACCCAGTACTTC
15	.	.	TRBV18	TRBJ1-1	CASSPQGGENTEAFF	TGTGCCAGCTCACCACAGGGCGGGGAGAACACTGAAGCTTTCTTT
14	.	.	TRBV19	TRBJ1-1	CASSPQPRETEAFF	TGTGCCAGTAGCCCCCAACCCCGTGAGACTGAAGCTTTCTTT
14	.	few	TRBV19	TRBJ1-5	CASSRQGNNQPQHF	TGTGCCAGTAGTCGGCAGGGAAACAATCAGCCCCAGCATTTT
16	TRBD1	.	TRBV28	TRBJ1-5	CASRMTGLASNQPQHF	TGTGCCAGCAGGATGACAGGGCTGGCGAGCAATCAGCCCCAGCATTTT
10	.	once	TRBV20-1	TRBJ2-7	CSGGSYEQYF	TGCAGTGGCGGCTCCTACGAGCAGTACTTC
15	TRBD1	.	TRBV5-1	TRBJ2-1	CASSPKEGQGNEQFF	TGCGCCAGCAGCCCTAAGGAGGGACAGGGAAATGAGCAGTTCTTC
14	.	.	TRBV7-2	TRBJ2-1	CASSPGQNFNEQFF	TGTGCCAGCAGCCCTGGACAAAACTTCAATGAGCAGTTCTTC
15	TRBD2	once	TRBV2	TRBJ2-7	CASKEREASSYEQYF	TGTGCCAGCAAAGAGCGGGAGGCTAGCTCCTACGAGCAGTACTTC
16	.	.	TRBV27	TRBJ1-4	CASRSGVGYPGEKLFF	TGTGCCAGCAGATCGGGGGTGGGGTATCCGGGTGAAAAACTGTTTTTT
13	.	.	TRBV5-1	TRBJ2-5	CASSSGYPETQYF	TGCGCCAGCAGCTCAGGGTACCCGGAGACCCAGTACTTC
14	TRBD1	.	TRBV30	TRBJ1-2	CARRRQGENYGYTF	TGTGCCCGACGGCGACAGGGGGAGAACTATGGCTACACCTTC
15	TRBD2	.	TRBV15	TRBJ2-5	CATSRDIAGEETQYF	TGTGCCACCAGCAGAGATATTGCGGGAGAAGAGACCCAGTACTTC
14	TRBD2	.	TRBV7-8	TRBJ2-5	CATGTSGQGETQYF	TGTGCCACTGGGACTAGCGGGCAAGGGGAGACCCAGTACTTC